This paragraph covers one T cell receptor beta chain sequence. Its antigen is currently unknown. This entry comes from a study of cytomegalovirus exposure and HLA in healthy donors. With 60 Vbeta and 13 Jbeta primers, the PCR was carried out. Assay used: immunoSEQ multiplex PCR; TCRdb lists only in-frame clones, some missing. The top ten hold roughly 13% of the sample, which has 150,000 to 200,000 clones, around 79% seen once. The study, taken as a whole, reports: A classifier reportedly called cytomegalovirus status with high sensitivity and specificity.

The sequencing sample was made of PBMCs. The receptor was isolated from a middle-aged man in good health and CMV-seropositive.

The CDR3 region is CSVDITDRIMNTEAFF. The CDR3 DNA follows: TGCAGCGTTGATATTACTGACAGGATCATGAACACTGAAGCTTTCTTT. The chain combines TRBV29-1 with TRBJ1-1, with D maybe TRBD1 (6 bases). The CDR3 spans 16 residues. Per germline, CDR1 SQVTM and CDR2 ANQGSEA. Trimming shortened V by 3 bases and J by 0 bases, and 17 bases separated the two germline ends.